These T cell receptor beta chains were read from a single sample in a study of identical twins. TCRdb reanalysed the 5' RACE reads using MiXCR and keeps one entry per CDR3 protein. The repertoire holds hundreds of thousands of distinct CDR3 sequences, with roughly 8% as singletons. The same data also contributed to another study, on yellow fever vaccine responses in identical twins.

The specimen was PBMCs. The receptor set was obtained from a woman between 18 and 29 years old in good health. CDR3s include the opening cysteine and the closing phenylalanine or tryptophan. Fields, in order: D gene, clone size, J gene, V gene, CDR3 protein, CDR3 DNA. The D gene is left open where the match is weak. Clone size, where shown, is once, few, many, or a class for clones that have expanded.

NA	few	TRBJ2-5	TRBV7-2	CASSLGKYQETQYF	TGTGCCAGCAGCTTAGGGAAGTACCAAGAGACCCAGTACTTC
TRBD2	NA	TRBJ2-3	TRBV29-1	CSAHIAGVADTQYF	TGCAGCGCCCACATAGCGGGAGTGGCAGATACGCAGTATTTT
NA	few	TRBJ1-2	TRBV5-5	CASSLLSVTMGYTF	TGTGCCAGCAGCTTGCTCTCTGTAACTATGGGCTACACCTTC
NA	many	TRBJ2-7	TRBV5-1	CASSSTNYEQYF	TGCGCCAGCAGCTCGACTAACTACGAGCAGTACTTC
NA	NA	TRBJ1-1	TRBV6-1	CASSEVWGGTEAFF	TGTGCCAGCAGTGAAGTCTGGGGAGGGACTGAAGCTTTCTTT
NA	few	TRBJ2-1	TRBV20-1	CSAPPGSPYNEQFF	TGCAGTGCACCTCCGGGGAGCCCCTACAATGAGCAGTTCTTC
NA	many	TRBJ2-1	TRBV10-3	CAISEGLGEQFF	TGTGCCATCAGTGAAGGGCTAGGTGAGCAGTTCTTC
TRBD1	many	TRBJ1-1	TRBV5-1	CASSPDRVRPGAFF	TGCGCCAGCAGCCCGGACAGGGTTAGGCCTGGGGCTTTCTTT
TRBD2	few	TRBJ2-1	TRBV12-5	CASSRGEAGINEQFF	TGTGCTAGTAGTAGGGGTGAAGCGGGGATCAATGAGCAGTTCTTC
NA	few	TRBJ2-7	TRBV7-9	CASSLSGGKSYEQYF	TGTGCCAGCAGCTTATCAGGGGGGAAGTCCTACGAGCAGTACTTC
TRBD2	few	TRBJ2-1	TRBV12-3/TRBV12-4	CASSRGLAGAGEQFF	TGTGCCAGCAGTCGGGGACTAGCGGGAGCGGGGGAGCAGTTCTTC
TRBD2	NA	TRBJ2-2	TRBV5-4	CASSLSSGTESGELFF	TGTGCCAGCAGCTTGAGTAGCGGGACTGAAAGCGGGGAGCTGTTTTTT
TRBD2	NA	TRBJ2-1	TRBV20-1	CSARLWEGLEQFF	TGCAGTGCTAGATTATGGGAGGGCCTTGAGCAGTTCTTC
NA	many	TRBJ2-1	TRBV18	CASSPQGADNEQFF	TGTGCCAGCAGCCCACAAGGGGCGGACAATGAGCAGTTCTTC
NA	NA	TRBJ2-3	TRBV7-8	CASSWGTGQRTDTQYF	TGTGCCAGCAGCTGGGGAACCGGACAGCGCACAGATACGCAGTATTTT
TRBD2	many	TRBJ2-7	TRBV29-1	CSVLGLAGGYEQYF	TGCAGCGTTCTCGGACTAGCGGGAGGTTACGAGCAGTACTTC
TRBD1	many	TRBJ2-2	TRBV20-1	CSARDLWQGAQTGELFF	TGCAGTGCTAGAGATCTATGGCAGGGGGCGCAAACCGGGGAGCTGTTTTTT
NA	few	TRBJ2-7	TRBV28	CASSLGTATPPEQYF	TGTGCCAGCAGCCTCGGGACGGCCACTCCCCCCGAGCAGTACTTC
NA	many	TRBJ1-1	TRBV7-2	CASSLVAGNTEAFF	TGTGCCAGCAGCTTAGTTGCAGGGAACACTGAAGCTTTCTTT
NA	few	TRBJ2-7	TRBV6-5	CASSYGRFGFEQYF	TGTGCCAGCAGTTACGGTCGGTTCGGTTTCGAGCAGTACTTC
TRBD1	many	TRBJ2-7	TRBV12-3/TRBV12-4	CASRPNGQGGEQYF	TGTGCCAGCAGGCCAAACGGACAGGGAGGCGAGCAGTACTTC
NA	many	TRBJ2-1	TRBV28	CASSSGDGSYNEQFF	TGTGCCAGCAGTTCGGGGGACGGTTCCTACAATGAGCAGTTCTTC
TRBD2	many	TRBJ2-5	TRBV12-3/TRBV12-4	CASTLGGLAGRQTQYF	TGTGCCAGCACACTAGGGGGACTAGCGGGACGACAGACCCAGTACTTC
TRBD1	many	TRBJ1-5	TRBV6-1	CASKSGTGENQPQHF	TGTGCCAGCAAGTCCGGGACAGGGGAAAATCAGCCCCAGCATTTT
NA	many	TRBJ2-5	TRBV14	CASSYNPQETQYF	TGTGCCAGCAGCTACAACCCCCAAGAGACCCAGTACTTC
NA	many	TRBJ2-3	TRBV7-2	CASSLGTGFTDTQYF	TGTGCCAGCAGCTTAGGAACAGGCTTCACAGATACGCAGTATTTT
TRBD1	many	TRBJ1-2	TRBV29-1	CSASGTGGYYGYTF	TGCAGCGCTTCCGGGACAGGGGGTTACTATGGCTACACCTTC
NA	many	TRBJ2-2	TRBV20-1	CSARAGGEIGELFF	TGCAGTGCTAGAGCAGGCGGGGAAATCGGGGAGCTGTTTTTT